In its sample, the clone carrying this TCR beta chain was seen a few times. The antigen remains undetermined. This entry comes from a study of T cell responses to AZD1222 COVID-19 vaccine. Whole-study findings and limits: Regions left unmutated in variants are reportedly the target of nearly half of spike-specific TCRs. Donors in the cohort were predominantly white British and more often female, and clonal diversity was possibly underestimated.

Between the trimmed V and J ends, which lost 4 bases and 5 bases, there was a span of 15 bases. This CDR3 comprises 14 residues. The V gene's germline CDR1 is SEHNR and CDR2 FQNEAQ (reference sequence). The repertoire was sequenced with immunoSEQ multiplex PCR; TCRdb's copy has only in-frame clones and lacks some. The table records approximately 110,000 clones, around 87% of them present only once. This chain connects TRBV7-9 to TRBJ2-7, with a weak D call TRBD2 (6 bases). Sample: peripheral blood, taken on day 0 of AZD1222 vaccination. This sequence was found in an adult in good health. The CDR3 protein is CASSSDTSFNEQYF. In DNA form, the CDR3 reads TGTGCCAGCAGCTCGGACACTAGCTTCAACGAGCAGTACTTC.